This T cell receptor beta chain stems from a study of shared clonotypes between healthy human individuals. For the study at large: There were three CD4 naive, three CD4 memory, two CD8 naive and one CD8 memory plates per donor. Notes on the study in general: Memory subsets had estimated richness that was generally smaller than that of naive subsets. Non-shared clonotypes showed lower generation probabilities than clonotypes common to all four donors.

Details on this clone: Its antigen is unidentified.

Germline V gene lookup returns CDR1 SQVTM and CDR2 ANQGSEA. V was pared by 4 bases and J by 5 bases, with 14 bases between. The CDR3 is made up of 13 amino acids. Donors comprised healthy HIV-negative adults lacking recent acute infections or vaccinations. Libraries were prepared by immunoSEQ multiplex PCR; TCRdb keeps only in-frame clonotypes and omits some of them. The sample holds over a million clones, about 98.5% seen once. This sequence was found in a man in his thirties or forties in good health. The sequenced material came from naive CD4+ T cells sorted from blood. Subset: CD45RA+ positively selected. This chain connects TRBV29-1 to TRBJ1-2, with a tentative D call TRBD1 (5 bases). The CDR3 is CSVVPLGGYGYTF. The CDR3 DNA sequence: TGCAGCGTTGTCCCATTGGGGGGGTATGGCTACACCTTC.